This paragraph reports one T cell receptor beta chain. The antigen is unknown. 13 Jbeta primers and 60 Vbeta primers were used for the PCR. This table comes from immunoSEQ multiplex PCR, and its TCRdb copy is limited to in-frame clones, with some not included. The data show over 150,000 clones, around 63% seen once. The record originates from a study of cytomegalovirus exposure and HLA in healthy donors. V was shortened by 0 bases and J by 8 bases, with 14 bases between the two germline ends. Germline assignment: CDR1 SGHTS and CDR2 YDEGEE. The CDR3 spans 14 residues. Study-level points and caveats: With later analysis, a missense DCLRE1C variant became linked to TCR beta V- and J-gene trimming. Three chains linked to CMV were shown in vitro to be specific for CMV antigens.

The receptor's source is a woman younger than 30 in good health and CMV-seropositive. The sequencing sample was made of PBMCs. The chain joins TRBV5-8 to TRBJ1-2, with D possibly TRBD1 on 5 matching bases. The CDR3 sequence is CASSLGAGRRGYTF. The CDR3 DNA follows: TGTGCCAGCAGCTTGGGGGCAGGGCGACGGGGCTACACCTTC.